A selection of T cell receptor beta chains follows, all from one sample in a study of OX40 agonist ivuxolimab in advanced cancers. Libraries were prepared by immunoSEQ multiplex PCR; TCRdb keeps only in-frame clonotypes and omits some of them. Of over 65,000 clones in the sample, more than 80% are singletons; the top ten hold around 0.51%. The source was CD4+ or CD8+ T cells sorted from blood, collected in a trial of the OX40 agonist ivuxolimab. Receptors were obtained from an adult with an advanced solid tumor such as melanoma, head and neck, liver or kidney cancer. Both conserved end residues are part of each CDR3.

TRBJ1-1 TRBV6-5 CASRTGQGATEAFF
TRBJ2-5 TRBV5-1 CASSIAGLAEETQYF
TRBJ2-7 TRBV28 CASSTALGTGYF
TRBJ1-5 TRBV28 CASRAIGASQPQHF
TRBJ2-7 TRBV4-3 CASSQVQGGEQYF
TRBJ2-1 TRBV18 CASSPRQESYNEQFF
TRBJ2-3 TRBV2 CASSPRTGGSDTQYF
TRBJ1-3 TRBV7-9 CASSLVGSWGRVGNTIYF
TRBJ2-2 TRBV4-3 CASSPNIQPNTGELFF
TRBJ2-3 TRBV7-2 CASSFLAGGGRADTQYF
TRBJ1-3 TRBV7-8 CASSLEGAGLGNTIYF
TRBJ2-3 TRBV4-1 CASSQVGTSGSSTDTQYF
TRBJ2-6 TRBV30 CAWSRALSGANVLTF
TRBJ2-1 TRBV6-5 CASSSTPGVDEQFF
TRBJ2-3 TRBV9 CASSVGTSGSTDTQYF
TRBJ2-2 TRBV18 CASSPSRSTVTGELFF
TRBJ1-5 TRBV29-1 CSVRTENSNQPQHF
TRBJ2-5 TRBV11-2 CASSLGTGVYF
TRBJ1-5 TRBV7-8 CASSLSGQGQANQPQHF
TRBJ2-7 TRBV6-5 CASSRLGQSYEQYF
TRBJ1-2 TRBV5-4 CASSVGDRGYGYTF
TRBJ2-7 TRBV30 CAWSVTGPTSYEQYF
TRBJ1-2 TRBV10-3 CAIWAGGISGYTF
TRBJ1-5 TRBV2 CASSPGEGQPQHF
TRBJ1-5 TRBV7-2 CASSLGTGEYQPQHF
TRBJ1-2 TRBV19 CASSMVGGYTF
TRBJ2-7 TRBV28 CASSSVRGRAEQYF
TRBJ2-7 TRBV5-1 CASSLASLSYEQYF
TRBJ2-5 TRBV7-9 CASSLAETQYF
TRBJ2-7 TRBV5-1 CASSLASRLGGSYEQYF
TRBJ2-7 TRBV6-5 CASSAGDRVHEQYF
TRBJ2-7 TRBV7-2 CASSFDSSYEQYF
TRBJ2-4 TRBV5-1 CASSLYSSLGIQYF
TRBJ1-1 TRBV28 CASSWSYSQAGDTEAFF
TRBJ1-1 TRBV7-8 CASKEQPNTEAFF
TRBJ2-1 TRBV7-4 CASSLDRTLGWEQFF
TRBJ2-3 TRBV5-5 CASSLLALSPTDTQYF
TRBJ1-6 TRBV7-2 CASSDQGTSYNSPLHF
TRBJ2-7 TRBV7-2 CASSLGRGNSYEQYF
TRBJ2-3 TRBV5-4 CASSLAKRLAGGPKVHTQYF
TRBJ2-2 TRBV5-1 CASSPGPGMNTGELFF
TRBJ1-5 TRBV19 CASSHLQGGNQPQHF
TRBJ1-4 TRBV5-1 CASSLEEGAGEKLFF
TRBJ1-1 TRBV7-2 CASSLTHERAEAFF
TRBJ1-5 TRBV6-1 CASSEGPMGQGHQPQHF
TRBJ1-1 TRBV25-1 CASTEGTEAFF
TRBJ2-6 TRBV15 CATSPSLRGSAGANVLTF
TRBJ2-7 TRBV9 CASSLRPNSYEQYF
TRBJ1-5 TRBV30 CAWSARVGGNQPQHF
TRBJ2-7 TRBV30 CAWSVLGHAYEQYF
TRBJ2-7 TRBV7-2 CASSPRWGGGYEQYF
TRBJ1-2 TRBV15 CATSREDKGGYTF
TRBJ1-1 TRBV5-1 CASSLSLAVDSEAFF